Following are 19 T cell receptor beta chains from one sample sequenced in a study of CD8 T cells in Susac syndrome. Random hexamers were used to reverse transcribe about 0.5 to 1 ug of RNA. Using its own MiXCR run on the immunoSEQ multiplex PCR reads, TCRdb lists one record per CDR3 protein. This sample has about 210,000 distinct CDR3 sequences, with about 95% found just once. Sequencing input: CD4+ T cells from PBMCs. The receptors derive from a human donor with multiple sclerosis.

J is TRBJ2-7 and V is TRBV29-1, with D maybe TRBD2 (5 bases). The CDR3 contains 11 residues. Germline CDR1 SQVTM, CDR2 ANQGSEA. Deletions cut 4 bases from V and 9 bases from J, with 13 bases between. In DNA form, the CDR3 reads TGCAGCGTTGCTACAGAAGGAGGGCAGTACTTC. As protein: CSVATEGGQYF.

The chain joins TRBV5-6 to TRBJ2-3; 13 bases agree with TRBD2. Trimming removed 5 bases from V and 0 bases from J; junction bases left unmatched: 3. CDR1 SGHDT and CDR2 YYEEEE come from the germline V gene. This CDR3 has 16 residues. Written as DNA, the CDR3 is TGTGCCAGCAGTTGGACTAGCGGGGGAAGCACAGATACGCAGTATTTT. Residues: CASSWTSGGSTDTQYF.

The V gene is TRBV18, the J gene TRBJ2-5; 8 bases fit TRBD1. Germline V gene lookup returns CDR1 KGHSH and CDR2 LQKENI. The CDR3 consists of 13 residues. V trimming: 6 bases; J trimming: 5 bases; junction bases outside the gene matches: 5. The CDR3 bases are TGTGCCAGCTCCCAGGACAGGGAGGAGACCCAGTACTTC. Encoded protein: CASSQDREETQYF.

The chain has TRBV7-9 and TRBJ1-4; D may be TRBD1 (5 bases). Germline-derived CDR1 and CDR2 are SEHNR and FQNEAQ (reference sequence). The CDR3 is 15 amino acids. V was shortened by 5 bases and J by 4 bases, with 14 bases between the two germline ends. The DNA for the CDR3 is TGTGCCAGCAGCCCAGGGCCAGGGTATAATGAAAAACTGTTTTTT. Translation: CASSPGPGYNEKLFF.

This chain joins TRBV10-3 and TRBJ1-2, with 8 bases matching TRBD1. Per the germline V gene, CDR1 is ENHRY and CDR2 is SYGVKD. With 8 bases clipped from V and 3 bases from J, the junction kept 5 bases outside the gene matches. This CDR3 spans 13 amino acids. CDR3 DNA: TGTGCCATCCACCGGGGACAGGACTATGGCTACACCTTC. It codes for CAIHRGQDYGYTF.

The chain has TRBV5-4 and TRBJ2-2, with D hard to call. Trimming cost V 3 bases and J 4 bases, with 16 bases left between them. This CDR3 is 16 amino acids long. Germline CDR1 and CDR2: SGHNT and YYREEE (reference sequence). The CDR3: CASSSGGRRTTGELFF. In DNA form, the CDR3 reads TGTGCCAGCAGCTCTGGTGGTAGACGGACCACCGGGGAGCTGTTTTTT.

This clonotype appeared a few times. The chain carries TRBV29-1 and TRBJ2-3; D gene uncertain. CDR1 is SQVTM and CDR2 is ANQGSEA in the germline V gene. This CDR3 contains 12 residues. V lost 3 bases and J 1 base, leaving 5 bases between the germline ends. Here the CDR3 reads CSVDVGTDTQYF. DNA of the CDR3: TGCAGCGTTGATGTCGGCACAGATACGCAGTATTTT.

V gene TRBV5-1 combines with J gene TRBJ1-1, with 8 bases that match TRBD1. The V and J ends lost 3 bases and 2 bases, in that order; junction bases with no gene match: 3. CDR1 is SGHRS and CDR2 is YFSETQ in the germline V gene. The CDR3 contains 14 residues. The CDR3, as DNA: TGCGCCAGCAGCTGGGACAGGCGAAACACTGAAGCTTTCTTT. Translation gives CASSWDRRNTEAFF. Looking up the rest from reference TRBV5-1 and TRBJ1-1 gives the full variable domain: KAGVTQTPRYLIKTRGQQVTLSCSPISGHRSVSWYQQTPGQGLQFLFEYFSETQRNKGNFPGRFSGRQFSNSRSEMNVSTLELGDSALYLCASSWDRRNTEAFFGQGTRLTVV.

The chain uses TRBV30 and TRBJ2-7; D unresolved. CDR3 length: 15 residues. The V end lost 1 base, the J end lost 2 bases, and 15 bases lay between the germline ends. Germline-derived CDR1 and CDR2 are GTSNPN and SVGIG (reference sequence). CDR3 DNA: TGTGCCTGGAGTGCCACCGGGCCTCCCGCCTACGAGCAGTACTTC. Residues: CAWSATGPPAYEQYF.

This chain's CDR3 is CSASREANTEAFF. The CDR3 nucleotides read TGCAGTGCTTCCAGGGAGGCGAACACTGAAGCTTTCTTT. The chain carries TRBV20-1 and TRBJ1-1; perhaps TRBD1 as D (5 bases). The germline V and J ends were trimmed by 5 bases and 1 base, with 11 bases remaining between them. Germline CDR1 DFQATT, CDR2 SNEGSKA (reference sequence). CDR3 length equals 13 residues.

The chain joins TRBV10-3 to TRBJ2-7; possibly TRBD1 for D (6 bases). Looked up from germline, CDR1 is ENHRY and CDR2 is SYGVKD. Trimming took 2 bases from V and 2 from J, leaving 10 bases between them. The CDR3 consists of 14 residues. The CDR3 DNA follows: TGTGCCATCAGTGAGCACAGGGAGACCTACGAGCAGTACTTC. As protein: CAISEHRETYEQYF.

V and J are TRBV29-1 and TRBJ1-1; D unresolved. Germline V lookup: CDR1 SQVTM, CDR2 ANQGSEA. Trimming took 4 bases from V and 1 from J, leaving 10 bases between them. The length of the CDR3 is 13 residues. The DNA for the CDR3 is TGCAGCGTTGGAGGGAGGTCGAACACTGAAGCTTTCTTT. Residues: CSVGGRSNTEAFF.

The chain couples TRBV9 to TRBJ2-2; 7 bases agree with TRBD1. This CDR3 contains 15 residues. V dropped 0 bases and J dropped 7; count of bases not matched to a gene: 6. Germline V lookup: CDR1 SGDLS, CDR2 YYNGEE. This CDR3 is CASSVVGTVNGELFF. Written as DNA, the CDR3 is TGTGCCAGCAGCGTAGTGGGGACAGTCAACGGGGAGCTGTTTTTT.

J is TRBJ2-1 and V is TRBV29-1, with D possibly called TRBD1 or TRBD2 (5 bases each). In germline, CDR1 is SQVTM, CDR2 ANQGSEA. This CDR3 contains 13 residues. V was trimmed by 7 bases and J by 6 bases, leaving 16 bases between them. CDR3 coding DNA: TGCAGCGGCCCGGGACCCGCAGGCAATGAGCAGTTCTTC. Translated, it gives CSGPGPAGNEQFF.

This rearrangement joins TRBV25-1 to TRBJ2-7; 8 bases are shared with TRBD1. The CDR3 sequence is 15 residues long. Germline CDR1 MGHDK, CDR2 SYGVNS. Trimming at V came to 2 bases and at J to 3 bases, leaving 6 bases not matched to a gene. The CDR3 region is CASSEPGQVDYEQYF. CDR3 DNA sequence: TGTGCCAGCAGTGAACCGGGACAGGTGGACTACGAGCAGTACTTC.

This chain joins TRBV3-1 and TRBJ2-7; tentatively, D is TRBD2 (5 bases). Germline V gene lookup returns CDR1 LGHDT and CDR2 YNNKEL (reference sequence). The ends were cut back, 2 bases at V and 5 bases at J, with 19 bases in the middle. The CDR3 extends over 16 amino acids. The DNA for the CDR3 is TGTGCCAGCAGCCAATTTGTGTTCGGGAAGTCTAACGAGCAGTACTTC. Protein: CASSQFVFGKSNEQYF.

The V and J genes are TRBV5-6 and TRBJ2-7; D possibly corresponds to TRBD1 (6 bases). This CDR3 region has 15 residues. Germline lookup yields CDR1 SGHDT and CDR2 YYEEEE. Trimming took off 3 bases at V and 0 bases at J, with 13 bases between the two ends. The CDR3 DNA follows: TGTGCCAGCAGCTCTACCAGGGGCTACTCCTACGAGCAGTACTTC. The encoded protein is CASSSTRGYSYEQYF.

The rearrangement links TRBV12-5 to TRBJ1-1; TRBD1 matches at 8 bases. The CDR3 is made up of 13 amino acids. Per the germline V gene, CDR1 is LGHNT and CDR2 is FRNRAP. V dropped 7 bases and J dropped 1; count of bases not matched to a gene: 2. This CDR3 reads CASAGQGNTEAFF. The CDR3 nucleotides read TGTGCTAGTGCCGGACAGGGGAACACTGAAGCTTTCTTT.

For the CDR3, the DNA is TGTGCCAGCGGGCGGGGGGTGAATTACAATGAGCAGTTCTTC. This codes for CASGRGVNYNEQFF. The chain links TRBV7-9 to TRBJ2-1; TRBD2 matches at 8 bases. The CDR3 has 14 amino acids. V was pared by 8 bases and J by 4 bases, with 7 bases of the junction left unmatched. The V gene's germline CDR1 is SEHNR and CDR2 FQNEAQ (reference sequence).